There are many counts of the clone carrying this TCR beta chain. Not a single patient had been given any form of treatment at any point before undergoing thyroid surgery. TCRdb called clones again from the PCR reads with MiXCR. The top ten clones hold around 45% of a sample with 30,000 or so clones, 7% to 9% of them seen once. These data are taken from a study of metastatic and nonmetastatic thyroid tumors. Germline V gene sequence: CDR1 DFQATT, CDR2 SNEGSKA (reference sequence). V dropped 0 bases and J dropped 7 bases, with 10 bases sitting between them. The CDR3 is 13 residues long. The chain joins TRBV20-1 to TRBJ2-1; the D gene could be TRBD1 or TRBD2 (6 bases each). This receptor was obtained from a female donor with papillary thyroid cancer or a benign thyroid nodule (not recorded which). Some clones in this sample may be carry-over from other donors' samples. The sequenced sample consisted of blood. As DNA, the CDR3 is TGCAGTGCTAGAGATACAGGGACTAATGAGCAGTTCTTC. Protein: CSARDTGTNEQFF.